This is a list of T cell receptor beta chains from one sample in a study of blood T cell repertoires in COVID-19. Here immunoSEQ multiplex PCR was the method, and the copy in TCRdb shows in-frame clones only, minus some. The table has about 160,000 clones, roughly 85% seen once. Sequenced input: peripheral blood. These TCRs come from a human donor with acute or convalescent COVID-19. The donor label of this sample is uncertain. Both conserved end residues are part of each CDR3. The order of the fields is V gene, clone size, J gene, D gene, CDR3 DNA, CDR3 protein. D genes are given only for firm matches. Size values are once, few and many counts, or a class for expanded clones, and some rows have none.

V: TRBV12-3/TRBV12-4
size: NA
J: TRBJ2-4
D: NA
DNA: TGTGCCAGCAGTTTACCAGGGGGGAACATTCAGTACTTC
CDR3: CASSLPGGNIQYF

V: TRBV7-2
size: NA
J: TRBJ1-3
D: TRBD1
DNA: TGTGCCAGCAGCTCGAATGCAGGGGGCCAGGGAAACACCATATATTTT
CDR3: CASSSNAGGQGNTIYF

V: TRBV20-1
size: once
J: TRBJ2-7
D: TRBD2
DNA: TGCAGTGCTAGTCCCGGCGGGGGGTCCGAGCAGTACTTC
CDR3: CSASPGGGSEQYF

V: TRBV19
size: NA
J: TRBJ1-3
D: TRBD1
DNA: TGTGCCAGTAGTCCACAGGGGAGATACACCATATATTTT
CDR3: CASSPQGRYTIYF

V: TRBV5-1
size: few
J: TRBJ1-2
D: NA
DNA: TGCGCCAGCAGCTTGGATTCGGGGGGACCTGTTCATGGCTACACCTTC
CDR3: CASSLDSGGPVHGYTF

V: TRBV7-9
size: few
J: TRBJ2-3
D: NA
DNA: TGTGCCAGCCGCGGAGATACGCAGTATTTT
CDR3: CASRGDTQYF

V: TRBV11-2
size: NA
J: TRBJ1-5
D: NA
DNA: TGTGCCAGCAGCTTGGGCAGGGTCAATCAGCCCCAGCATTTT
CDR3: CASSLGRVNQPQHF

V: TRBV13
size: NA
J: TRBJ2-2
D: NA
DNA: TGTGCCAGCAGCTTAGCTATCGCTTTCAAAAACGGGGAGCTGTTTTTT
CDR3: CASSLAIAFKNGELFF

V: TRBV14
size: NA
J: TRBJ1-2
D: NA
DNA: TGTGCCAGCAGCCAAGATCGGAGGGATGTCTATGGCTACACCTTC
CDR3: CASSQDRRDVYGYTF

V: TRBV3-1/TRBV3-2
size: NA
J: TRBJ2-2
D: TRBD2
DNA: TGTGCCAGCAGCCCTGAGCGGGGGGGCGGCACCGGGGAGCTGTTTTTT
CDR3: CASSPERGGGTGELFF

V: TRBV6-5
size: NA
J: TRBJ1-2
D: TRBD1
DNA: TGTGCCAGCACTCCGGGACAGAACTATGGCTACACCTTC
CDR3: CASTPGQNYGYTF

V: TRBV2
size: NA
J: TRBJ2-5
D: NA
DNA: TGTGCCAGCAGAAAAACTAGAGTGGTGGAGACCCAGTACTTC
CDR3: CASRKTRVVETQYF

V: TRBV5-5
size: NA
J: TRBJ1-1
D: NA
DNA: TGTGCCAGCAGCTTTTCGGACACTGAAGCTTTCTTT
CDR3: CASSFSDTEAFF

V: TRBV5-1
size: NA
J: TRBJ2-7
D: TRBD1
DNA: TGCGCCAGCAGCTTGACTACCGGGACAGGGGGGTACGAGCAGTACTTC
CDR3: CASSLTTGTGGYEQYF

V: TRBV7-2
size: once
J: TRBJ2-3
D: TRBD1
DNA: TGTGCCAGCAGCCCCCAGGGGGTTACGCAGTATTTT
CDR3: CASSPQGVTQYF

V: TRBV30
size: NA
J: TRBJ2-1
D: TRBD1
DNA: TGTGCCTGGAGTGTTGACAGGGGGTCCTACAATGAGCAGTTCTTC
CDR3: CAWSVDRGSYNEQFF

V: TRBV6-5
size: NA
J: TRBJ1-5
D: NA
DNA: TGTGCCAGCAGTTACGACAGTAGCAATCAGCCCCAGCATTTT
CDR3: CASSYDSSNQPQHF

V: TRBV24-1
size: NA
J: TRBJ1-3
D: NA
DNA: TGTGCCACCAGTGGGGGGACTTCCCGCTCTGGAAACACCATATATTTT
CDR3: CATSGGTSRSGNTIYF

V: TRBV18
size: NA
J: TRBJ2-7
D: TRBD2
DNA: TGTGCCAGCTCGTGGGGGGGTCAGTACGAGCAGTACTTC
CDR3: CASSWGGQYEQYF

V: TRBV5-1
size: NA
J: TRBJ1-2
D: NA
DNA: TGCGCCAGCAGCCCACAGGGAAGGGACTATGGCTACACCTTC
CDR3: CASSPQGRDYGYTF

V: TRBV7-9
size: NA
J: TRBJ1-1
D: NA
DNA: TGTGCCAGCAGCACAGGACGTTTGAACACTGAAGCTTTCTTT
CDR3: CASSTGRLNTEAFF

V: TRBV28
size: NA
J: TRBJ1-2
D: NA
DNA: TGTGCCAGCTCCGGGGGGCCCTATGGCTACACCTTC
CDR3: CASSGGPYGYTF

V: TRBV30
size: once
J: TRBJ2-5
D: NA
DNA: TGTGCCTGGAGTGTTCTTGGTGTCAGGGGAGAGACCCAGTACTTC
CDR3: CAWSVLGVRGETQYF

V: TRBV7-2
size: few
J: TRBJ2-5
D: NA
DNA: TGTGCCAGCAGCTCGACTAGTAGAAAGACCCAGTACTTC
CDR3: CASSSTSRKTQYF

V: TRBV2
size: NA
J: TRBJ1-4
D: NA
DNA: TGTGCCAGCAGCGTCCGCGATTGGAATGAAAAACTGTTTTTT
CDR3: CASSVRDWNEKLFF

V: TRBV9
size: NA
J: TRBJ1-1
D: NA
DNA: TGTGCCAGCAGCGCATTAGGGGGGGCAATGAACACTGAAGCTTTCTTT
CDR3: CASSALGGAMNTEAFF

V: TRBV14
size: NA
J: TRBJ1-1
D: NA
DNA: TGTGCCAGCAGCCAAGATATCCGGAGGGAAGGTCGAGGGACTGAAGCTTTCTTT
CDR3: CASSQDIRREGRGTEAFF

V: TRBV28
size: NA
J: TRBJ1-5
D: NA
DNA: TGTGCCAGCAGGGGAGGGAGCAATCAGCCCCAGCATTTT
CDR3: CASRGGSNQPQHF

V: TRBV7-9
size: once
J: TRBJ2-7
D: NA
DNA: TGTGCCAGCAGCTTATTCGCCTCGGTGTACTACGAGCAGTACTTC
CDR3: CASSLFASVYYEQYF

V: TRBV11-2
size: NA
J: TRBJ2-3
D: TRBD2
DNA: TGTGCCAGCAGCATCAGAGCGGGGCTAACCACAGATACGCAGTATTTT
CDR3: CASSIRAGLTTDTQYF

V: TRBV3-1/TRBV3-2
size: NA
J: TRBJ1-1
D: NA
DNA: TGTGCCAGCAGCCTTCAGGCGGTGGGAGCGGGGACTGAAGCTTTCTTT
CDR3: CASSLQAVGAGTEAFF

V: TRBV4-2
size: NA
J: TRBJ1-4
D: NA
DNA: TGTGCCAGCAGCCAAGATGAGGCGGCAGGGTGGGATGAAAAACTGTTTTTT
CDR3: CASSQDEAAGWDEKLFF

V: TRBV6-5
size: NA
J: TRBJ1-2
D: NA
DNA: TGTGCCAGCAGTCCCATTGGGGGGATGGGCTATGGCTACACCTTC
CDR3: CASSPIGGMGYGYTF

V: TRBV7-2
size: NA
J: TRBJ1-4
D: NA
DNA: TGTGCCAGCAGCTCAAGACCGGGGGGGAATGAAAAACTGTTTTTT
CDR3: CASSSRPGGNEKLFF

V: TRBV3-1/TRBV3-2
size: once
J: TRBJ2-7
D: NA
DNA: TGTGCCAGCAGCCCCCGGCGGGGCGGATTTACCTACGAGCAGTACTTC
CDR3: CASSPRRGGFTYEQYF

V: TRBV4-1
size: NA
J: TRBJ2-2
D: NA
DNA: TGCGCCAGCAGCCCAGGACTGGGGAGGACCGGGGAGCTGTTTTTT
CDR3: CASSPGLGRTGELFF

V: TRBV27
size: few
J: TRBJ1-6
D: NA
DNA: TGTGCCAGCAGTTTTCGGGACCAGGGGAATTCACCCCTCCACTTT
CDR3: CASSFRDQGNSPLHF

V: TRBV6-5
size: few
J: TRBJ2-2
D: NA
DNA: TGTGCCAGCAGTTACGAGCGAGGAACCGGGGAGCTGTTTTTT
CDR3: CASSYERGTGELFF

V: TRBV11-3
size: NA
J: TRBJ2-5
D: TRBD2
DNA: TGTGCCAGCAGCTCGCGTAGCGGGCAAGAGACCCAGTACTTC
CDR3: CASSSRSGQETQYF

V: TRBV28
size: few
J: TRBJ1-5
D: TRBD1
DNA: TGTGCCAGCAGTTCCTTAACAGGGGTGGGAGAGCAGCCCCAGCATTTT
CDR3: CASSSLTGVGEQPQHF

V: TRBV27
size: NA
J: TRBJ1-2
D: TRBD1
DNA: TGTGCCAGCAGTCCGCCCCGGGCTAGGGCGGGACAGCGCCTAGAGGGCTACACCTTC
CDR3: CASSPPRARAGQRLEGYTF

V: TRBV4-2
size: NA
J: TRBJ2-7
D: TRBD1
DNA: TGTGCCAGCAGCACCGACAGGGGGTACGAGCAGTACTTC
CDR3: CASSTDRGYEQYF

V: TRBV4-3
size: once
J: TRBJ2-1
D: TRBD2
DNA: TGCGCCAGCAGCCTGACGATAGCGGGGGCCTACAATGAGCAGTTCTTC
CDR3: CASSLTIAGAYNEQFF

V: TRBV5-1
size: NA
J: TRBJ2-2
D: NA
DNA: TGCGCCACCCGGACAGCCGCCTCTGCCGGGGAGCTGTTTTTT
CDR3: CATRTAASAGELFF

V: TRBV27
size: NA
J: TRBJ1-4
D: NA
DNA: TGTGCCAGCCGTGCCAGCGGGGGAAGGGAAAAACTGTTTTTT
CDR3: CASRASGGREKLFF

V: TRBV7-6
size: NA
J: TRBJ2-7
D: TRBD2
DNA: TGTGCCAGCAGCTCGACTAGCGATAGAACCTACGAGCAGTACTTC
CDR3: CASSSTSDRTYEQYF

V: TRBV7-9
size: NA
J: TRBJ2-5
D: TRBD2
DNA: TGTGCCAGCAGCTCAGCGGGGGCCGGCCAAGAGACCCAGTACTTC
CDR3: CASSSAGAGQETQYF

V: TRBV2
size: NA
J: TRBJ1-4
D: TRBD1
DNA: TGTGCCAGCAGGAGGGACAGGGGGATAACTAATGAAAAACTGTTTTTT
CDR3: CASRRDRGITNEKLFF

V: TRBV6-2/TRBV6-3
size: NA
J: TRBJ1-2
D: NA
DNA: TGTGCCAGCAGTTACGGTCCGGCAGCTCAGACTTACAACTATGGCTACACCTTC
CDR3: CASSYGPAAQTYNYGYTF

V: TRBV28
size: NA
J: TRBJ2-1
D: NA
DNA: TGTGCCAGCAGTTTACTCCCGCGAGGGCCAAGCAATGAGCAGTTCTTC
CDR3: CASSLLPRGPSNEQFF

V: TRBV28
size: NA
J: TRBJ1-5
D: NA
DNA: TGTGCCAGCAGTTTAGTCAGGGGCAATCAGCCCCAGCATTTT
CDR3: CASSLVRGNQPQHF

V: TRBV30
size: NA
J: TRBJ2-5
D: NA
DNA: TGTGCCGCGGGACGGATCCAAGAGACCCAGTACTTC
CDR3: CAAGRIQETQYF

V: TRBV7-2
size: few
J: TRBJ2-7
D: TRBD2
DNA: TGTGCCAGCAGCCCCGTGGGTAGCGGGGGATTTTACGAGCAGTACTTC
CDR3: CASSPVGSGGFYEQYF

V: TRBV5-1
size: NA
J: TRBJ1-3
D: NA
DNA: TGCGCCAGCAGCCCTGGGAGTACTGGAAACACCATATATTTT
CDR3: CASSPGSTGNTIYF